These T cell receptor beta chains were read from a single sample in a study of T cell responses to AZD1222 COVID-19 vaccine. Profiling relied on immunoSEQ multiplex PCR, and the TCRdb table lists in-frame clones only, not all of them. The data show more than 85,000 clones, around 87% seen once. The material was peripheral blood, obtained on day 0 of AZD1222 vaccination. The source is an adult in good health. CDR3s include the opening cysteine and the closing phenylalanine or tryptophan. The order of the fields is clone size, V gene, J gene, CDR3 protein. Size is stated for part of the rows, as once, few or many counts, or as a class when the clone is expanded.

abundance: -; v_gene: TRBV7-8; j_gene: TRBJ1-2; CDR3aa: CASSFQAGPSGGYTF
abundance: -; v_gene: TRBV29-1; j_gene: TRBJ1-1; CDR3aa: CSVRITEAFF
abundance: -; v_gene: TRBV14; j_gene: TRBJ2-7; CDR3aa: CASSQGTAHYEQYF
abundance: -; v_gene: TRBV7-8; j_gene: TRBJ2-7; CDR3aa: CASSLAGTGGEYEQYF
abundance: once; v_gene: TRBV6-6; j_gene: TRBJ1-1; CDR3aa: CASSPGQGARTEAFF
abundance: -; v_gene: TRBV20-1; j_gene: TRBJ1-2; CDR3aa: CSASSSTGDYGYTF
abundance: -; v_gene: TRBV7-8; j_gene: TRBJ1-2; CDR3aa: CASSSAEQGLHYGYTF
abundance: once; v_gene: TRBV27; j_gene: TRBJ1-6; CDR3aa: CASSPWDREYSPLHF
abundance: once; v_gene: TRBV7-9; j_gene: TRBJ1-1; CDR3aa: CASSAQGPWDEAFF
abundance: -; v_gene: TRBV28; j_gene: TRBJ1-5; CDR3aa: CASSTPFQRQPQHF
abundance: -; v_gene: TRBV12-5; j_gene: TRBJ1-5; CDR3aa: CASGLDNQPQHF
abundance: -; v_gene: TRBV28; j_gene: TRBJ1-6; CDR3aa: CASSTGQGVAPLHF
abundance: -; v_gene: TRBV25-1; j_gene: TRBJ1-2; CDR3aa: CASSLGASGYTF
abundance: -; v_gene: TRBV6-5; j_gene: TRBJ1-2; CDR3aa: CASSYSPGVGYGYTF
abundance: -; v_gene: TRBV11-2; j_gene: TRBJ2-7; CDR3aa: CASSLSNRGGASYEQYF
abundance: -; v_gene: TRBV4-2; j_gene: TRBJ1-5; CDR3aa: CASSQPTGGSSNQPQHF
abundance: -; v_gene: TRBV30; j_gene: TRBJ1-4; CDR3aa: CACHKPQGWEKLFF
abundance: -; v_gene: TRBV15; j_gene: TRBJ1-5; CDR3aa: CATSPPGRGWNQPQHF
abundance: once; v_gene: TRBV19; j_gene: TRBJ1-1; CDR3aa: CASSMGLEFAEAFF
abundance: -; v_gene: TRBV12-3/TRBV12-4; j_gene: TRBJ1-2; CDR3aa: CASSLTQGYGYTF
abundance: -; v_gene: TRBV15; j_gene: TRBJ2-7; CDR3aa: CATSRGGIRREQYF
abundance: -; v_gene: TRBV27; j_gene: TRBJ1-2; CDR3aa: CASSSRGTNYGYTF